This TCR beta chain was retrieved from a study of blood T cells in healthy people across ages (dated by TCRdb to the mid-2010s). At the level of the whole study: In model experiments, template switching captured about one uniquely barcoded TCR beta cDNA molecule for every two T cells. Using deep sequencing normalized with unique cDNA molecular identifiers, the study measured how TCR beta repertoire diversity changes with age. Four age groups were formed from the donors: young (average roughly 15 years), middle-aged (approximately 42), aged (62) and long-lived (roughly 88). Using the same blood draw, the study looked at two additional independent replicas of 1 million unique cDNA reads for two donors, one aged 18 to 30 and the other aged 80 or older.

Systemically healthy Caucasian individuals from Russia, some 36 in total and aged about 6 to 90 years, were included as donors. Roughly 10 milliliters of peripheral blood were collected from each donor into EDTA-treated Vacutainer tubes. PBMCs were isolated by Ficoll-Paque density-gradient centrifugation, with at least 6 million obtained per sample. Total RNA, at least 6 micrograms per sample, was extracted from PBMCs with Trizol reagent. The percentages of naive CD45RAhigh/CD27high T cells were determined by flow cytometry on a PBMC aliquot from every donor. Via the germline V gene, CDR1 is MRHNA and CDR2 SNTAGT. The CDR3 sequence holds 14 residues, the cysteine and phenylalanine included. Only the CDR3 DNA stays, 42 bases, in frame from base 1. Unmatched junction bases come to 0, with V trimmed by 4 bases and J by 4 bases. This clonotype was counted ten times or more. Its recognized antigen is unknown. Per-base qualities were not stored, and no clone one base away is much larger.

General study outcomes and caveats: The percentage of naive T cells measured by flow cytometry correlated strongly with observed TCR beta diversity. Estimates of total diversity based on one million sequenced T cells were regarded as lower bounds and as underestimates. As age increased, observed TCR beta diversity per million T cells dropped in a roughly linear way, and a significant reduction was already evident by age about 40. Conclusive comparison of naive and antigen-experienced compartments was prevented by the profiling of bulk unsorted PBMCs. The long-lived group showed more naive CD4+ T cells, fewer expanded clones and increased TCR diversity than the aged group, suggesting age selection. Donor CMV infection status was unknown, potentially confounding age-related changes in expanded clonotypes.

Library creation used 5' RACE. Sequencing used an Illumina HiSeq 2500. A second PCR of roughly 7 to 11 cycles was performed with a sample-barcoded 5' primer and a J-beta primer mix. Each TCR beta cDNA molecule received a unique molecular identifier from a template-switch 5' adaptor carrying 12 random nucleotides. Each sample yielded at least 3 million CDR3-containing paired-end reads. The Mint cDNA synthesis kit, primed by a TRBC-specific oligonucleotide, was used to synthesize first-strand cDNA from all RNA. Following uracil-DNA glycosylase treatment, all cDNA underwent a first 18-cycle PCR with the universal primers M1SS and BC2_uni_R. Per the source publication's procedure: For normalization, 1 million high-quality reads, each with a distinct molecular identifier, were randomly selected from each sample. Reads sharing molecular identifiers were discarded rather than binned into consensus sequences. MiTCR, set to a Q25 quality threshold and the strictest error-elimination algorithm, was used for CDR3 identification, clonotype clustering and error correction. Lower-bound total TCR beta diversity was estimated with a nonparametric unseen species model using Euler transformation. TCRdb handled the public reads itself, with Q25 trimming in fastp and clone calling in MiXCR, and kept productive beta chains. Merged by CDR3 protein, the rows form single entries marked with the most common genes and DNA. The V and J calls here are based on TCRdb, not the publication. This sample is represented by 750,000 to 1,000,000 distinct CDR3 sequences; 25% to 30% of them were singletons. Clones ranked in the top ten supply more than 8.5% of the sample.

These data also featured in a second study, about T cells of mothers and their children. The second source states: Nine systemically healthy Caucasian individuals, comprising three mothers and their six children, were included as donors. cDNA synthesis used all of the extracted RNA, with around 1.5 ug of RNA in each 15 ul reaction. In the second PCR, sample barcodes and 2-4 random nucleotides were introduced via the M1S primer. More than 8.5 million TCR beta CDR3 reads were obtained from each mother, and some 3.2 million reads were obtained from each child. Thymic selection similarly shapes TCR recombination output in related and unrelated pairs, with minor effect from inherited differences. Related mother-child pairs always showed normalized repertoire overlap that was slightly higher than in unrelated mother-child pairs, though the difference was never significant. With a sensitivity of 90 to 100 clones per million clonotypes, no persistent microchimeric T cell clones were detected. The study used deep NGS to compare TCR beta repertoires of mothers and children, seeking features distinguishing related mother-child pairs from unrelated individuals. Mothers averaged around 40 +/- 4 years of age and children averaged around 10 +/- 4 years. After adapter ligation with NEBNext reagents, the libraries were sequenced on Illumina HiSeq 2000 with 100+100 nt paired-end reads. To prevent cross-contamination, the mother and child libraries were prepared a month apart and were sequenced in separate runs. Each donor had between roughly 450,000 and 2,100,000 distinct TCR beta clonotypes identified. Naive TCR beta clonotypes were estimated from low-frequency clonotypes matched to each donor's FACS-determined naive share, without sorting.

Sequenced input: blood. This clonotype was sampled from a woman between 40 and 50 years old in good health. Recombination linked TRBV6-4 to TRBJ2-3; 12 junctional bases match TRBD2. The nucleotide sequence is TGTGCCAGCAGTGGGACTAGCGGGGCAGATACGCAGTATTTT. It specifies CASSGTSGADTQYF.